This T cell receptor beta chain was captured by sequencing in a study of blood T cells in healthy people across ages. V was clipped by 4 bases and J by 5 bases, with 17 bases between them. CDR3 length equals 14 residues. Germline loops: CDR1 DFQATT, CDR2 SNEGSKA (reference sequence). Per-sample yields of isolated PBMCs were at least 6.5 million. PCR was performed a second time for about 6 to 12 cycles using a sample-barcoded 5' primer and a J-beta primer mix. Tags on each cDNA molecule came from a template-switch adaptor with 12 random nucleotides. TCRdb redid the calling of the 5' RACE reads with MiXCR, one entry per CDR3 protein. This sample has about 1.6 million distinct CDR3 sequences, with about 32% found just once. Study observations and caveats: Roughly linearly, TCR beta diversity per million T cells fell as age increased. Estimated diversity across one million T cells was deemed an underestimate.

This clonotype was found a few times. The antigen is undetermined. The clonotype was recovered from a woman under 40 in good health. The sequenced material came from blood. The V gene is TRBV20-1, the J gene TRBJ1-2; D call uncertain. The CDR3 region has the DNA TGCAGTGCTACTTACCGCTCAGACGGTTATGGCTACACCTTC. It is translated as CSATYRSDGYGYTF.